This TCR beta chain was recorded in a study of T-cell reconstitution after alpha-beta-depleted transplantation in children. This CDR3 has 13 residues. The germline CDR1 and CDR2 sequences are MGHDK and SYGVNS. V lost 6 bases, J lost 5 bases, and 4 bases stayed unmatched. During its preparation, the TCRbeta library received unique molecular identifiers. Each CDR3 protein is one row after TCRdb ran MiXCR on the PCR reads. The sample gives hundreds of thousands of distinct CDR3 sequences, roughly 18% of which show up once; approximately 3% is in the top ten. Here the sequenced sample was PBMCs from the stem cell graft donor, taken from the stem cell graft. This receptor was identified in a human donor who donated a stem cell graft to a child with acute lymphoblastic leukemia. This chain uses TRBV25-1 with TRBJ1-2; 9 nucleotides line up with TRBD1. The CDR3 protein is CASRLTGGYGYTF. Here the CDR3 DNA reads TGTGCCAGCAGACTGACAGGGGGGTATGGCTACACCTTC.